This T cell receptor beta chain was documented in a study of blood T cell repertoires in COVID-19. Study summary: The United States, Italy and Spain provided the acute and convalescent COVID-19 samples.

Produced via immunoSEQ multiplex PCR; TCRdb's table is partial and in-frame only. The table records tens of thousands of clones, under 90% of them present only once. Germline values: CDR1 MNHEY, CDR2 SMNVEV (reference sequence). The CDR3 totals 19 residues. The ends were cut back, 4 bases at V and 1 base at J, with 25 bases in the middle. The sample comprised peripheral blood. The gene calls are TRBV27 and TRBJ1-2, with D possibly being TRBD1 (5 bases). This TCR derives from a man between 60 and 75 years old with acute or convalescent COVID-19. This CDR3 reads CASSSRSGDGDYYNYGYTF. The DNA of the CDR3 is TGTGCCAGCAGTTCCCGATCGGGGGACGGGGACTATTATAACTATGGCTACACCTTC.